What follows are 30 T cell receptor beta chains derived from one specimen sequenced in a study of CD8+CD57+ T cells in acquired aplastic anemia. Profiling of TCR beta VDJ combinations and CDR3 sequences used genomic DNA as template. TCRdb re-called the reads through MiXCR, storing one row per CDR3 protein. The sample includes under 250,000 distinct CDR3 sequences, approximately 35% of them seen just once. Input material: sorted CD4+, CD8+, or CD8+CD57+ T cells (not recorded which) from PBMCs. Receptor source: a human donor in good health, serving as a control.

With respect to this clonotype: A junction end diverges from the germline sequence, so it may reflect a read error. The J gene is TRBJ2-1, the V gene TRBV20-1; TRBD2 agrees at 8 bases. The CDR3 covers 16 residues. CDR1 DFQATT and CDR2 SNEGSKA come from the germline V gene (reference sequence). DNA for the CDR3: TGCAGTGCTAGAGCACCCTTAGCGGGACTGTCGAATGGGCAGTTCTTC. It translates to CSARAPLAGLSNGQFF.

The chain carries TRBV10-2 and TRBJ1-2, with 7 positions matching TRBD1. Looked up from germline, CDR1 is WSHSY and CDR2 is SAAADI. V lost 5 bases and J lost 3; bases outside the gene matches: 9. This CDR3 spans 15 amino acids. This CDR3 reads CASSRDREFDYGYTF. CDR3 DNA sequence: TGCGCCAGCAGTCGTGACAGGGAGTTTGACTATGGCTACACCTTC.

This clonotype was detected only a few times. A much larger clone differs by one base, so this may be a read error. The J gene is TRBJ2-5, the V gene TRBV5-5, with TRBD1 as a possible D gene (6 bases). CDR1 and CDR2 (germline): SGHKS, YYEKEE (reference sequence). The CDR3 contains 13 residues. Between the trimmed V and J ends, which lost 3 bases and 4 bases, there was a span of 10 bases. The CDR3 protein is CASSSDSRETQYF. The CDR3 DNA reads as TGTGCCAGCAGCTCGGACAGCCGAGAGACCCAGTACTTC.

About this clonotype: A much larger clone lies a single base off, so this may be a read error. This rearrangement joins TRBV5-6 to TRBJ2-1; 8 bases match TRBD1. Germline V gives CDR1 SGHDT, CDR2 YYEEEE. The CDR3 spans 12 residues. Trimming removed 5 bases from V and 10 bases from J; junction bases left unmatched: 5. CDR3 amino acids: CASRTTGDEQFF. CDR3 nucleotide sequence: TGTGCCAGCAGGACGACAGGGGACGAGCAGTTCTTC.

This clonotype was found many times. V gene TRBV7-9 combines with J gene TRBJ2-5; D gene uncertain. This CDR3 comprises 14 residues. The ends were cut back, 7 bases at V and 2 bases at J, with 14 bases in the middle. Germline lookup yields CDR1 SEHNR and CDR2 FQNEAQ (reference sequence). In DNA, the CDR3 is TGTGCCAGCACCCGCCTAAGCAGACAAGAGACCCAGTACTTC. Encoded protein: CASTRLSRQETQYF.

This clonotype was seen only a few times. The rearrangement uses TRBV12-3 or TRBV12-4 and TRBJ1-5; 8 bases map to TRBD1. V trimming: 5 bases; J trimming: 1 base; junction bases outside the gene matches: 10. The CDR3 extends over 17 amino acids. DNA for the CDR3: TGTGCCAGCAGTCCGCGGACAGGGAGAGGGAGCAATCAGCCCCAGCATTTT. Amino acid sequence: CASSPRTGRGSNQPQHF.

About this clonotype: This clone may be a read error of a much larger clone one base away. This chain connects TRBV12-3 or TRBV12-4 to TRBJ1-5, with a possible D match to TRBD1 (5 bases). The CDR3 length is 15 residues. V lost 5 bases, J lost 6 bases, and 17 bases lay in between. The CDR3 sequence: CASSERDHISQPQHF. In DNA, the CDR3 is TGTGCCAGCAGTGAACGGGACCATATCAGTCAGCCCCAGCATTTT.

At least ten counts were recorded for this clonotype. The chain recombines TRBV9 with TRBJ2-2; D gene ambiguous. There are 14 residues in the CDR3. Trimming left V 0 bases short and J 5 bases short, with 8 bases between. From germline, CDR1 is SGDLS and CDR2 YYNGEE. The CDR3: CASSVASGTGELFF. CDR3 in DNA: TGTGCCAGCAGCGTAGCTTCAGGTACCGGGGAGCTGTTTTTT.

About this clonotype: A clone one base away is much larger, so this may be a read error. V usage is TRBV11-2 and J usage is TRBJ1-1; 9 bases map to TRBD1. From germline, CDR1 is SGHAT and CDR2 FQNNGV. This CDR3 is 16 amino acids long. The CDR3 DNA follows: TGTGCCATCAGCTTAGTCACTGGTGGACAGGGGAATGAAGCTTTCTTT. It yields the protein CAISLVTGGQGNEAFF.

This clonotype appeared many times. V usage is TRBV6-1 and J usage is TRBJ1-2, with 10 bases aligning to TRBD1. Germline lookup yields CDR1 MNHNS and CDR2 SASEGT. After removal of 6 bases from V and 6 bases from J, the junction contained 4 bases not matched to a gene. CDR3 size: 13 residues. CDR3 in amino acids: CASREGQGNGYTF. CDR3 sequence (DNA): TGTGCCAGCAGAGAGGGACAGGGGAATGGCTACACCTTC.

In its sample, this clonotype was seen once. A much larger clone lies one base from this, so it may be a read error. The rearrangement joins TRBV7-2 to TRBJ2-1; 7 nucleotides agree with TRBD1. Per the germline V gene, CDR1 is SGHTA and CDR2 is FQGNSA. This CDR3 spans 12 amino acids. The CDR3 loop reads CASGFVGQRTIF. As DNA, the CDR3 is TGTGCCAGCGGCTTTGTGGGACAGAGGACGATCTTC.

This clonotype was seen ten or more times. The V and J genes are TRBV12-3 or TRBV12-4 and TRBJ2-3; the D gene is possibly TRBD2 (5 bases). CDR3 size: 16 residues. Trimming took off 3 bases at V and 6 bases at J, with 19 bases between the two ends. CDR3 nucleotides: TGTGCCAGCAGTTTTAGGGAGCCCTCCTTGGGGGATACGCAGTATTTT. Amino acid sequence: CASSFREPSLGDTQYF.

Many counts were recorded for this clonotype. DNA of the CDR3: TGCGCCAGCAGCTTGGCCTGGGCGGGACAGACCCAGTACTTC. Translating gives CASSLAWAGQTQYF. This chain uses TRBV5-1 with TRBJ2-5; the D gene is possibly TRBD2 (6 bases). The CDR3 is 14 residues long. Germline loops: CDR1 SGHRS, CDR2 YFSETQ. V dropped 0 bases and J dropped 6 bases, with 12 bases sitting between them.

This clonotype was seen at least ten times. V and J are TRBV20-1 and TRBJ1-1; D might be TRBD1 (6 bases). Trimming removed 1 base at V and 5 bases at J, with 14 bases between. This CDR3 has 14 amino acids. Germline V gives CDR1 DFQATT, CDR2 SNEGSKA (reference sequence). The CDR3 is CSARGRPGTTEAFF. CDR3 nucleotide sequence: TGCAGTGCTAGAGGCCGACCGGGGACAACTGAAGCTTTCTTT.

The chain recombines TRBV24-1 with TRBJ2-1, with TRBD2 matching over 8 bases. Germline trimming cut 6 bases from V and 0 bases from J; bases unmatched to any gene: 9. Germline V gene lookup returns CDR1 KGHDR and CDR2 SFDVKD. The CDR3 loop spans 17 amino acids. This CDR3 is CATSHPTAGDSYNEQFF. In nucleotides, the CDR3 is TGTGCCACCAGTCACCCAACAGCGGGAGACTCCTACAATGAGCAGTTCTTC.

This clonotype was recorded a few times. The gene calls are TRBV11-2 and TRBJ2-1; D is uncertain. Germline V gene sequence: CDR1 SGHAT, CDR2 FQNNGV. The CDR3 consists of 19 residues. Trimming cost V 1 base and J 5 bases, with 24 bases left between them. The CDR3 bases are TGTGCCAGCAGCTTAGGGTTGTCGGGTGCAAGGGCCCACAACAATGAGCAGTTCTTC. Its translation is CASSLGLSGARAHNNEQFF.

This clonotype came up many times. The V gene is TRBV20-1, the J gene TRBJ2-3; 8 bases are shared with TRBD2. This CDR3 region has 17 residues. CDR1 DFQATT and CDR2 SNEGSKA come from the germline V gene (reference sequence). The J segment lost 2 bases and the V segment lost 2 bases, leaving 12 bases of the junction unmatched. CDR3 protein: CSARLPLAGKITDTQYF. For the CDR3, the DNA is TGCAGTGCTAGACTGCCCCTAGCGGGCAAGATCACAGATACGCAGTATTTT.

V and J are TRBV5-1 and TRBJ1-1; tentatively, D is TRBD1 (6 bases). V was pared by 4 bases and J by 1 base, with 11 bases between. CDR3 length: 14 amino acids. The germline V gene has CDR1 SGHRS and CDR2 YFSETQ. CDR3 in DNA: TGCGCCAGCAGCACAGGACAGAGGAACACTGAAGCTTTCTTT. Translated, it gives CASSTGQRNTEAFF.

In its sample, this clonotype was seen many times. CDR3: CASSEAGYQPQHF. In DNA form, the CDR3 reads TGTGCCAGCAGTGAAGCCGGCTATCAGCCCCAGCATTTT. The chain joins TRBV25-1 to TRBJ1-5; D gene unclear. CDR1 is MGHDK, CDR2 SYGVNS, per germline. CDR3 length: 13 residues. Trimming pared 2 bases from V and 5 bases from J, leaving 7 bases between.

There are many counts of this clonotype. The chain has TRBV24-1 and TRBJ2-1; 11 bases are shared with TRBD2. Trimming removed 4 bases from V and 4 bases from J; junction bases left unmatched: 11. The CDR3 consists of 18 residues. Germline assignment: CDR1 KGHDR and CDR2 SFDVKD. The CDR3 nucleotides are TGTGCCACCAGTGACCGCTCCTTAGCGGGAGGGCTATACAATGAGCAGTTCTTC. It specifies CATSDRSLAGGLYNEQFF.

This clonotype was counted at least ten times. A single base separates this from a much larger clone, so it may be a read error. Since no conserved phenylalanine or tryptophan closes the CDR3, a read error is the likely cause. This chain uses TRBV19 with TRBJ1-2; TRBD1 is a possible D gene (6 bases). The CDR3 has 13 amino acids. The germline V gene has CDR1 LNHDA and CDR2 SQIVND (reference sequence). V lost 9 bases and J lost 4, with 15 bases in between. CDR3 DNA sequence: TGTGCCAGCAGGAGGACAGACCTCTATGGCTACACCCTC. It yields the protein CASRRTDLYGYTL.

The DNA of the CDR3 is TGTGCCAGCAGCTCCTTAATGGGGGTCGGGTCACCCCTCCACTTT. Encoded protein: CASSSLMGVGSPLHF. The chain uses TRBV25-1 and TRBJ1-6; D possibly corresponds to TRBD1 (5 bases). Germline V CDR1 and CDR2: MGHDK, SYGVNS. V gave up 6 bases and J gave up 10 bases, with 19 bases separating them. The CDR3 has 15 residues.

This clonotype was detected ten times or more. V gene TRBV7-2 combines with J gene TRBJ2-7; possibly TRBD2 for D (5 bases). This CDR3 comprises 16 residues. Germline V gives CDR1 SGHTA, CDR2 FQGNSA. Trimming left V 0 bases short and J 2 bases short, with 14 bases between. CDR3 nucleotide sequence: TGTGCCAGCAGCTTAGCGGTTGAGAGGGTGACCTACGAGCAGTACTTC. Amino acids: CASSLAVERVTYEQYF.

The chain couples TRBV4-1 to TRBJ2-2; TRBD1 is a possible D gene (5 bases). Germline CDR1 MGHRA, CDR2 YSYEKL. This CDR3 has 15 amino acids. V lost 0 bases and J lost 5, with 10 bases in between. The CDR3 DNA reads TGCGCCAGCAGCCAAGACCGGACACTTACCGGGGAGCTGTTTTTT. Its protein is CASSQDRTLTGELFF.

The chain combines TRBV6-1 with TRBJ1-3; D remains ambiguous. From germline, CDR1 is MNHNS and CDR2 SASEGT. V was cut by 7 bases and J by 0 bases, with 10 bases left in between. CDR3 length: 14 amino acids. The CDR3 nucleotides are TGTGCCAGCAAAGTCGGTAGCTCTGGAAACACCATATATTTT. Protein product: CASKVGSSGNTIYF.

This clonotype was observed a few times. The chain has TRBV6-1 and TRBJ2-1; D is unclear. CDR3 length: 15 amino acids. V was pared by 1 base and J by 4 bases, with 11 bases between. The germline CDR1 and CDR2 sequences are MNHNS and SASEGT. The CDR3 DNA reads TGTGCCAGCAGTGAAGAGTACAGCCGATACAATGAGCAGTTCTTC. It is translated as CASSEEYSRYNEQFF.

The CDR3 nucleotides read TGTGCCGCAAGGGGAGGGGACTATGGCTACACCTTC. Amino acids: CAARGGDYGYTF. The rearrangement uses TRBV10-3 and TRBJ1-2, with a weak D call TRBD1 (5 bases). The germline gives CDR1 ENHRY, CDR2 SYGVKD. This CDR3 region has 12 residues. V lost 11 bases and J lost 3, with 13 bases in between.

This clonotype turned up a few times. The CDR3 region is CASSESIEESPLHF. DNA of the CDR3: TGCGCCAGCAGTGAGTCGATAGAAGAATCACCCCTCCACTTT. This chain joins TRBV10-2 and TRBJ1-6; the D is unclear. Per the germline V gene, CDR1 is WSHSY and CDR2 is SAAADI. V dropped 0 bases and J dropped 10 bases, with 10 bases sitting between them. There are 14 residues in the CDR3.

This chain uses TRBV20-1 with TRBJ1-1; D not certain. With 4 bases removed from V and 4 bases from J, the gap between germline ends came to 10 bases. The germline V gene encodes CDR1 DFQATT and CDR2 SNEGSKA (reference sequence). This CDR3 has 12 residues. CDR3 amino acids: CSAIPLSTEAFF. The CDR3 coding sequence is TGCAGTGCTATCCCCCTATCCACTGAAGCTTTCTTT.

Ten or more counts support this clonotype. This sequence joins TRBV20-1 and TRBJ2-5, with 9 bases identical to TRBD2. CDR3 length: 13 amino acids. Per the germline V gene, CDR1 is DFQATT and CDR2 is SNEGSKA (reference sequence). V gave up 6 bases and J gave up 3 bases; unmatched junction bases: 5. CDR3: CSALRLAEETQYF. In nucleotides, the CDR3 is TGCAGTGCGTTAAGACTAGCGGAAGAGACCCAGTACTTC.